Each of the 5 T cell receptor beta chains below was sequenced from the same sample in a study of shared clonotypes between healthy human individuals. TCRdb's copy holds only in-frame clones and misses some; the assay was immunoSEQ multiplex PCR. The sample carries roughly 660,000 clones, around 91% recorded once. Sequences were obtained from memory CD8+ T cells from PBMCs. Subset noted: CD45RO+ cells pooled with CCR7-negative TemRA cells. These receptors all stem from a man aged 18 to 35 in good health. Some clones in this sample may be carry-over from other donors' samples.

The chain combines TRBV25-1 with TRBJ2-7, with D perhaps given as TRBD1 or TRBD2 (5 bases each). Germline assignment: CDR1 MGHDK and CDR2 SYGVNS. The CDR3 consists of 14 residues. Trimming left V 3 bases short and J 3 bases short, with 12 bases between. CDR3: CASSDPGTGYEQYF. The CDR3 nucleotides read TGTGCCAGCAGTGACCCGGGGACGGGCTACGAGCAGTACTTC.

This CDR3 is CASSPGVQETQYF. The CDR3 nucleotides are TGCGCCAGCAGCCCCGGGGTACAAGAGACCCAGTACTTC. The V gene is TRBV5-1, the J gene TRBJ2-5, with D perhaps TRBD2 (5 bases). The CDR3 consists of 13 residues. Germline V gene sequence: CDR1 SGHRS, CDR2 YFSETQ. Trimming took 4 bases from V and 2 from J, leaving 9 bases between them.

This CDR3 is CASSDRTSGFANTGELFF. In nucleotides, the CDR3 is TGCGCCAGCAGTGACCGGACTAGCGGGTTCGCGAACACCGGGGAGCTGTTTTTT. The J gene is TRBJ2-2, the V gene TRBV10-2, with 11 bases aligning to TRBD2. V lost 3 bases, J lost 0 bases, and 6 bases stayed unmatched. Germline CDR1 WSHSY, CDR2 SAAADI. The CDR3 runs to 18 residues.

Only a few counts were recorded for this clone. V gene TRBV28 combines with J gene TRBJ2-7, with D perhaps matching TRBD1 (6 bases). The CDR3 has 15 residues. The germline CDR1 and CDR2 sequences are MDHEN and SYDVKM. The V and J ends lost 3 bases and 5 bases respectively, with 17 bases between them. The chain's CDR3 is CASSLGEGVFHEQYF. DNA for the CDR3: TGTGCCAGCAGTTTGGGTGAGGGGGTGTTCCACGAGCAGTACTTC.

The chain recombines TRBV29-1 with TRBJ2-3, with D possibly being TRBD2 (5 bases). V shed 4 bases and J shed 4 bases, with 12 bases lying between them. This CDR3 spans 13 amino acids. Germline V gene lookup returns CDR1 SQVTM and CDR2 ANQGSEA. CDR3 DNA sequence: TGCAGCGTTGTTGGGGAGATCCCAGATACGCAGTATTTT. It yields the protein CSVVGEIPDTQYF.